This TCR beta chain was captured in a study of metastatic and nonmetastatic thyroid tumors. Study as a whole: The study looked at repertoires side by side in blood and in tumor or nodule tissue from malignant and benign thyroid patients. Study conclusions and caveats: Malignant thyroid tumors reportedly exceeded benign nodules significantly in TCR beta diversity, with the difference appearing in blood and tumor.

This clone was seen at least ten times. The antigen is unknown. As handled by the study authors: Using the CDR3 differences seen across clinicopathological groups, the authors built a distant-metastasis classifier for papillary thyroid cancer, which was meant to discriminate distant-metastatic patients. TCRdb recomputed clones from the PCR reads via MiXCR. Here the V and J calls rest on TCRdb's processing, not on the authors' analysis. The sample yields tens of thousands of clones, about a sixth seen once. The germline V gene encodes CDR1 MDHEN and CDR2 SYDVKM. The CDR3 is 14 amino acids. Trimming cost V 5 bases and J 2 bases, with 9 bases left between them. Among the patients, none had received any treatment before thyroid surgery.

The chain combines TRBV28 with TRBJ2-2, with TRBD1 as a possible D gene (5 bases). This TCR was recovered from a female donor with papillary thyroid cancer or a benign thyroid nodule (not recorded which). Some clones in this sample may be carry-over from other donors' samples. Sequencing was performed on blood. This CDR3 is CASSPGRNTGELFF. The CDR3 nucleotides read TGTGCCAGCAGTCCAGGGCGAAACACCGGGGAGCTGTTTTTT. Full variable domain (missing parts from reference TRBV28 and TRBJ2-2): DVKVTQSSRYLVKRTGEKVFLECVQDMDHENMFWYRQDPGLGLRLIYFSYDVKMKEKGDIPEGYSVSREKKERFSLILESASTNQTSMYLCASSPGRNTGELFFGEGSRLTVL.